This TCR beta chain was observed in a study of human T cells and chemical hapten exposure. Study as a whole: TCR yield per sample varied, mainly due to pooled library volumes.

Described time point: patch test 3, about 24 weeks after DPC sensitization. This sample's treatment: therapeutic diphenylcyclopropenone sensitization with weekly scalp DPC. TCRdb itself ran the RACE reads through MiXCR, one entry per CDR3 protein. The repertoire holds 150,000 to 200,000 distinct CDR3 sequences, with 28% as singletons. After removal of 4 bases from V and 2 bases from J, the junction contained 4 bases not matched to a gene. The CDR3 loop spans 16 amino acids. The germline gives CDR1 SGHTA, CDR2 FQGNSA. About this clonotype: The antigen remains unidentified.

Study results and limitations: Counts of expanded TCRs (at PT1) showed a positive correlation with patch test score.

The V gene is TRBV7-2, the J gene TRBJ2-1, with 11 bases identical to TRBD2. Sequencing was performed on whole blood, taken in connection with sensitization to the hapten diphenylcyclopropenone (DPC). The sequence was collected from a woman between 18 and 30 years old with alopecia areata. Some clones in this sample may be carry-over from other donors' samples. CDR3 loop: CASSSPTSGAYNEQFF. The CDR3 DNA reads TGTGCCAGCAGCTCACCGACTAGCGGGGCCTACAATGAGCAGTTCTTC. The full variable domain, in which reference TRBV7-2 and TRBJ2-1 provide the parts outside the CDR3, is GAGVSQSPSNKVTEKGKDVELRCDPISGHTALYWYRQSLGQGLEFLIYFQGNSAPDKSGLPSDRFSAERTGGSVSTLTIQRTQQEDSAVYLCASSSPTSGAYNEQFFGPGTRLTVL.